This TCR beta chain stems from a study of tissue T cells after allogeneic stem cell transplantation (dated by TCRdb to between 2022 and 2023). About the full investigation: The study profiled TCR beta repertoires across many tissues from research autopsies of patients with and without GVHD, plus mouse models of GVHD. The human part of the study was a prospective observational study with no blinding and no randomization.

The paper's findings and limits, for the study overall: Blood and spleen T cells captured only a limited portion of the TCR repertoire detected in tissues, in both patients and mice. A small and clinically heterogeneous patient cohort was studied, and sampling depth was acknowledged as a limitation. Within patients, how anatomically similar the tissues were was a key factor in shaping TCR repertoire composition, regardless of disease or transplant status. Which tissue TCRs were alloreactive or antigen-specific was not determined in the study, and some clones might have been persisting host cells. Not many T cell clones showed up in more than one patient, yet clustering based on motifs uncovered repertoire signatures that were shared across patients in a tissue-specific way.

Libraries were constructed by the immunoSEQ multiplex PCR assay. Adaptive Biotechnologies performed the TCRbeta CDR3 sequencing at survey depth and reported CDR3 sequences, V/J genes, productive frequency and template counts. TCR beta CDR3 regions were amplified from genomic DNA instead of RNA. As for how the authors treated the data: Jensen-Shannon divergence served to quantify pairwise repertoire overlap between tissues, with 0 meaning identical and 1 meaning complete divergence. Tissues were clustered by single-linkage agglomerative hierarchical clustering of pairwise JSD values and displayed as dendrograms. GLIPH2 was run on all patient samples with simulation_depth 1000, kmer_min_depth 3 and cdr3_length_cutoff 8, and groups with more than two unique CDR3s were retained. A standardized tissue-overlap score extrapolated Jaccard GLIPH-group overlap across patients to a standard repertoire size of 1000 clones. To look at how diversity was associated with clinical or experimental variables, linear mixed-effect models were used, with tissue treated as a fixed effect and individual treated as a random effect. In its TCRdb copy, this immuneACCESS table keeps in-frame sequences only and misses some clones. Where compared with another copy, unresolved V genes explain less than half of these, and the others have no known cause. V and J calls plus clone size are reproduced from that table; the DNA served to infer D and trimming. This sample holds about 7,700 clones; around 33% were observed only once. The ten largest account for just under 6.5% of the sample.

The sample holds a few counts of this clone. What antigen it recognizes has not been identified. Being a mouse receptor, it is described with mouse gene labels and germline sequences. The CDR3 extends 1 residue past the end of the read, so its final part is completed from the germline J gene. Taken from cysteine to phenylalanine, the CDR3 has 14 residues. Part of the CDR3 DNA is given, 39 bases translated from base 1. The germline ends are 13 bases apart after V is trimmed by 0 bases and J by 7 bases. CDR1 LGHNA and CDR2 YSYQKL were looked up in the germline V gene. The time point label of this sample denotes: mouse harvest day 14 after allogeneic transplant. Mouse grafts consisting of 10^7 T-cell-depleted bone marrow cells combined with 10^6 splenic CD5+ T cells were administered by tail vein injection. A major MHC-mismatch B6 (H2b) into BALB/c (H2d) model was used to model mouse GVHD, and tissues were profiled at day 7 or 14. On day 7 or 14 post-transplant, mouse tissues and retro-orbital blood were harvested with separate sterile tools for each animal, and livers were flushed before harvest. Before genomic DNA isolation with the DNeasy Blood & Tissue Kit, mouse tissues were minced with razor blades in buffered saline.

The V gene is TRBV2 and the J gene is TRBJ2-7, with TRBD2 tentatively as D gene (7 bases match). This sequence originates from a female BALB/c mouse given C57BL/6 T cells with graft-versus-host disease after an allogeneic hematopoietic cell transplant. Material for sequencing was skin. CDR3 protein: CASSQDRGAREQYF. Partial CDR3 DNA: TGTGCCAGCAGCCAAGATCGGGGGGCGCGAGAACAGTAC.